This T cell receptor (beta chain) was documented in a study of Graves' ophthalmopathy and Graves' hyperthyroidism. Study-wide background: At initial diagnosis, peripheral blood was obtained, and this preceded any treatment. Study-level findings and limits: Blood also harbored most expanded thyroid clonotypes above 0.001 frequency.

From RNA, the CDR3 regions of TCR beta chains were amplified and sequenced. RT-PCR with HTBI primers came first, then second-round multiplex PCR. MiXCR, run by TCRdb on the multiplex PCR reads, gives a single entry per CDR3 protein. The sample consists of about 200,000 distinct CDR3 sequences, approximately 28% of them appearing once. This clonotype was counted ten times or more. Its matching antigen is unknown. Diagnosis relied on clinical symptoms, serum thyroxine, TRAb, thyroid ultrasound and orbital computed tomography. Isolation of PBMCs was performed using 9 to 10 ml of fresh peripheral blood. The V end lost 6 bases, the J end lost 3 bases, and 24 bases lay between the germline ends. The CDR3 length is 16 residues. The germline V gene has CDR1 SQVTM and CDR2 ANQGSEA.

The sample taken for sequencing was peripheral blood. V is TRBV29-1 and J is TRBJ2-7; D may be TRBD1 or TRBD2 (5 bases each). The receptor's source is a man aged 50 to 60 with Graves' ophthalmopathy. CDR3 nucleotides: TGCAGCGTCCGAGAGGGGCAGGCACTTTCCGACTACGAGCAGTACTTC. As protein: CSVREGQALSDYEQYF.